One sample yielded the 17 T cell receptor beta chains listed below, sequenced in a study of human T cells and chemical hapten exposure. The time point denotes: patch test 1, 2 weeks after DPC sensitization. The treatment denotes: therapeutic diphenylcyclopropenone sensitization with weekly scalp DPC. TCRdb itself ran the RACE reads through MiXCR, one entry per CDR3 protein. Here the sample spans approximately 110,000 distinct CDR3 sequences, approximately 9.9% being singletons. The material was whole blood, obtained in connection with sensitization to the hapten diphenylcyclopropenone (DPC). These receptors were collected from a woman in her 40s with alopecia areata. Some clones in this sample may be carry-over from other donors' samples.

This clonotype was counted between two and nine times. V usage is TRBV13 and J usage is TRBJ2-1; tentatively, D is TRBD2 (6 bases). V lost 4 bases and J lost 5, with 15 bases in between. This CDR3 contains 15 residues. The germline V gene encodes CDR1 PRHDT and CDR2 FYEKMQ (reference sequence). The CDR3 region has the DNA TGTGCCAGCAGCTCCGGGGGACTGGCCAACAATGAGCAGTTCTTC. It codes for CASSSGGLANNEQFF.

The sample holds many counts of this clonotype. The V gene is TRBV20-1, the J gene TRBJ1-5; TRBD1 aligns across 9 bases. The CDR3 has 16 amino acids. CDR1 DFQATT and CDR2 SNEGSKA come from the germline V gene (reference sequence). The ends lost 4 bases at V and 3 bases at J; junction bases unmatched: 10. The CDR3 DNA reads as TGCAGTGCTACGATCCCGGGGACAGGGATCAATCAGCCCCAGCATTTT. The encoded protein is CSATIPGTGINQPQHF.

The chain couples TRBV7-3 to TRBJ2-3; 12 nucleotides line up with TRBD2. The germline gives CDR1 SGHTA, CDR2 FQGTGA. The CDR3 has 16 residues. V shed 4 bases, J shed 2 bases, and the junction held 4 bases outside the gene matches. The CDR3, as DNA: TGTGCCAGCAGCTCAACTAGCGGGGGGTCCACAGATACGCAGTATTTT. Amino acid sequence: CASSSTSGGSTDTQYF.

This clonotype was counted only a few times. The gene calls are TRBV15 and TRBJ1-4; no definite D call. Germline V gene sequence: CDR1 LNHNV, CDR2 YYDKDF (reference sequence). The V end lost 3 bases, the J end lost 6 bases, and 23 bases lay between the germline ends. The CDR3 is 18 amino acids. The CDR3 DNA sequence: TGTGCCACCAGCAGTGGCAGTAGTGGTTTAGCTTTTCATGAAAAACTGTTTTTT. It encodes CATSSGSSGLAFHEKLFF.

The chain recombines TRBV12-3 or TRBV12-4 with TRBJ2-3; TRBD1 aligns across 8 bases. This CDR3 comprises 13 residues. V shed 6 bases, J shed 7 bases, and the junction held 6 bases outside the gene matches. The CDR3 region is CASSGQGSNTQYF. DNA of the CDR3: TGTGCCAGCAGCGGACAGGGATCAAATACGCAGTATTTT.

The CDR3 DNA reads as TGCGCCAGCAGCTGGGGGTGGCGGGAAAAAAACAATGAGCAGTTCTTC. This gives the protein CASSWGWREKNNEQFF. This rearrangement joins TRBV5-1 to TRBJ2-1; TRBD2 might be the D (6 bases). Germline CDR1 is SGHRS and CDR2 is YFSETQ. V lost 3 bases and J 5 bases, leaving 18 bases between the germline ends. The CDR3 is 16 residues long.

Many counts were recorded for this clonotype. The rearrangement links TRBV25-1 to TRBJ2-7; D is uncertain. This CDR3 has 12 amino acids. The germline V gene encodes CDR1 MGHDK and CDR2 SYGVNS. Trimming removed 4 bases at V and 6 bases at J, with 10 bases between. CDR3 residues: CASSGGLGEQYF. The CDR3 DNA sequence: TGTGCCAGCAGTGGAGGCTTGGGCGAGCAGTACTTC.

For the CDR3, the DNA is TGCGCCAGCAGCCAAGATTTGCGTTGGGGAGAGACCCAGTACTTC. This codes for CASSQDLRWGETQYF. The chain has TRBV4-3 and TRBJ2-5; D unclear. The CDR3 runs 15 residues. Germline V gene sequence: CDR1 LGHNA, CDR2 YSLEER. Trimming shortened V by 0 bases and J by 4 bases, and 12 bases separated the two germline ends.

The rearrangement uses TRBV12-5 and TRBJ1-5; 10 bases align to TRBD1. CDR3 size: 15 residues. V lost 5 bases and J lost 7; bases outside the gene matches: 8. Germline V lookup: CDR1 LGHNT, CDR2 FRNRAP. The CDR3 here is CASGAPDRGGQPQHF. CDR3 DNA sequence: TGTGCTAGTGGTGCACCGGACAGGGGGGGACAGCCCCAGCATTTT.

As regards this clonotype: The junction shows a germline mismatch at one end, possibly a read error. The chain joins TRBV19 to TRBJ2-1; no reliable D call. CDR3 length: 11 residues. Germline V CDR1 and CDR2: LNHDA, SQIVND (reference sequence). CDR3 DNA: TGTGCCAGTTCCAGTGGGTTTGAGCACTTCTTC. Translation: CASSSGFEHFF.

The V call is TRBV20-1, the J call TRBJ2-1; TRBD1 matches at 10 bases. J was trimmed by 5 bases and V by 3 bases; bases with no gene match: 4. Germline CDR1 DFQATT, CDR2 SNEGSKA (reference sequence). The CDR3 has 14 residues. The CDR3 region is CSASPGTGDNEQFF. In DNA, the CDR3 is TGCAGTGCTAGCCCAGGGACAGGGGACAATGAGCAGTTCTTC.

This clonotype has a count of ten or more. The genes are TRBV6-2 or TRBV6-3 and TRBJ2-7, with TRBD1 as a possible D gene (6 bases). Germline values: CDR1 MNHEY, CDR2 SVGEGT. The CDR3 consists of 12 residues. V was clipped by 6 bases and J by 5 bases, with 11 bases between them. This chain's CDR3 is CASSSDRNEQYF. CDR3 in DNA: TGTGCCAGCAGCTCCGACAGGAACGAGCAGTACTTC.

This clonotype was seen many times. The chain recombines TRBV5-1 with TRBJ2-5; D uncertain. Per the germline V gene, CDR1 is SGHRS and CDR2 is YFSETQ. CDR3 length: 14 residues. V was shortened by 0 bases and J by 5 bases, with 11 bases between the two germline ends. CDR3 sequence (DNA): TGCGCCAGCAGCTTGGCCCAGGCTCGGGAGACCCAGTACTTC. It translates to CASSLAQARETQYF.

This clonotype was detected a few times. The chain links TRBV9 to TRBJ1-5, with D perhaps TRBD1 (5 bases). Germline values: CDR1 SGDLS, CDR2 YYNGEE. CDR3 size: 14 residues. Trimming stripped 4 bases from V and 3 bases from J, with 11 bases between. The CDR3 nucleotides are TGTGCCAGCAGCCCCCAGGGTGACAATCAGCCCCAGCATTTT. Residues: CASSPQGDNQPQHF.

The chain recombines TRBV29-1 with TRBJ2-2; D may correspond to TRBD1 or TRBD2 (6 bases each). Germline-derived CDR1 and CDR2 are SQVTM and ANQGSEA. With 7 bases removed from V and 0 bases from J, the gap between germline ends came to 9 bases. The CDR3 has 13 amino acids. The CDR3 spells CSGGTPNTGELFF. CDR3 in DNA: TGCAGCGGCGGGACACCGAACACCGGGGAGCTGTTTTTT.

This clonotype was detected a few times. This chain links TRBV28 with TRBJ1-1; D is undetermined. The germline V gene encodes CDR1 MDHEN and CDR2 SYDVKM. The V end was cut by 2 bases, the J end by 3 bases, with 10 bases between. CDR3 size: 14 residues. Here the CDR3 reads CASSLVGGDTEAFF. As DNA, the CDR3 is TGTGCCAGCAGTTTAGTAGGTGGGGACACTGAAGCTTTCTTT.

The V and J genes are TRBV29-1 and TRBJ1-2; D is unclear. The CDR3 is 11 amino acids. Trimming cost V 4 bases and J 8 bases, with 11 bases left between them. Looked up from germline, CDR1 is SQVTM and CDR2 is ANQGSEA. The CDR3 DNA reads as TGCAGCGTTGGCCCCTTGGAAGGCTACACCTTC. Residues: CSVGPLEGYTF. Supplemented by reference TRBV29-1 and TRBJ1-2, the full variable domain reads SAVISQKPSRDICQRGTSLTIQCQVDSQVTMMFWYRQQPGQSLTLIATANQGSEATYESGFVIDKFPISRPNLTFSTLTVSNMSPEDSSIYLCSVGPLEGYTFGSGTRLTVV.